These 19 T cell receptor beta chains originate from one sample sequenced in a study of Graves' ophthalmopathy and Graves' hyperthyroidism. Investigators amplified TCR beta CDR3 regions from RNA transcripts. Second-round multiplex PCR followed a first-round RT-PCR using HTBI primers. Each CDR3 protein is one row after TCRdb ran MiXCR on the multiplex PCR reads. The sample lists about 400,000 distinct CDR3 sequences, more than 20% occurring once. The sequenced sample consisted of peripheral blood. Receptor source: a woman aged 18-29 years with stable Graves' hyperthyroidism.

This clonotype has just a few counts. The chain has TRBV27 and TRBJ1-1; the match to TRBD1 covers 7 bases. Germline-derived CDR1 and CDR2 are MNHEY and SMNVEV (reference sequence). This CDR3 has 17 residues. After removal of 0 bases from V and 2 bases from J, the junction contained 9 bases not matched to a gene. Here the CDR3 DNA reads TGTGCCAGCAGTTTATCCATACGGCCAGGGGGAAACACTGAAGCTTTCTTT. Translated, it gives CASSLSIRPGGNTEAFF.

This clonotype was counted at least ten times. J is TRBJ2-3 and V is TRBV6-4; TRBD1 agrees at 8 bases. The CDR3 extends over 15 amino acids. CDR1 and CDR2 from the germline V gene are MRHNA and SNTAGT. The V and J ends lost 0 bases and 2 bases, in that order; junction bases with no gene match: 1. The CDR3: CASSDSTGATDTQYF. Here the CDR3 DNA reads TGTGCCAGCAGTGACTCGACAGGGGCCACAGATACGCAGTATTTT.

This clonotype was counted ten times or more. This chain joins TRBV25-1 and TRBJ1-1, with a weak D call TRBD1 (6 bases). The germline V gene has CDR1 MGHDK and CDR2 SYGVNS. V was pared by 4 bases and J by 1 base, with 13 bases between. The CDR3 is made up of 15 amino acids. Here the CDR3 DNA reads TGTGCCAGCAGTGTACCGGGACAAGCGAACACTGAAGCTTTCTTT. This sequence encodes CASSVPGQANTEAFF.

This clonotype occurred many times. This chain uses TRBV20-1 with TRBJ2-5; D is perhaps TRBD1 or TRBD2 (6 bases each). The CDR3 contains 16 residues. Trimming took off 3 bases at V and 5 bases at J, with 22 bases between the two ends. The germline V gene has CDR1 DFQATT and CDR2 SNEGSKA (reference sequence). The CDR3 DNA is TGCAGTGCTAGCCTTGACAGGAGGGGGTCTGGGGAGACCCAGTACTTC. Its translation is CSASLDRRGSGETQYF.

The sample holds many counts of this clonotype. CDR3 loop: CASSAGTGFGNQPQHF. CDR3 DNA sequence: TGTGCCAGCAGCGCCGGGACAGGGTTTGGAAATCAGCCCCAGCATTTT. The chain links TRBV7-8 to TRBJ1-5; TRBD1 matches at 9 bases. The CDR3 spans 16 residues. Unmatched junction bases numbered 9, after V lost 5 bases and J lost 4 bases. In germline, CDR1 is SGHVS, CDR2 FQNEAQ.

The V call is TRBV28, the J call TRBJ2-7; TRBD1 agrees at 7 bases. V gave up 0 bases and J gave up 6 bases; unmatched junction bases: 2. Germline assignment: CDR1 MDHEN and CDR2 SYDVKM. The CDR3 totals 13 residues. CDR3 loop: CASSLWGTAEQYF. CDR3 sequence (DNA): TGTGCCAGCAGTTTATGGGGGACAGCCGAGCAGTACTTC.

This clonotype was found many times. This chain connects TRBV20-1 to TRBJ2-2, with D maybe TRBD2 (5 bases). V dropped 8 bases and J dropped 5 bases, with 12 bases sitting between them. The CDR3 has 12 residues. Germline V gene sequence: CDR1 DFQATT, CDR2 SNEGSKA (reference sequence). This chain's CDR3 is CSTVGGTGELFF. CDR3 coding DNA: TGCAGTACGGTGGGCGGGACCGGGGAGCTGTTTTTT.

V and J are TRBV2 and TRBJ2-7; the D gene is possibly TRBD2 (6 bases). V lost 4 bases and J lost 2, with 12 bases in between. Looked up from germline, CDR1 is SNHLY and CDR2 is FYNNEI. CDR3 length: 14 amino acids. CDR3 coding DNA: TGTGCCAGCAGTGGTATGCGCGGGGCCTACGAGCAGTACTTC. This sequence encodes CASSGMRGAYEQYF.

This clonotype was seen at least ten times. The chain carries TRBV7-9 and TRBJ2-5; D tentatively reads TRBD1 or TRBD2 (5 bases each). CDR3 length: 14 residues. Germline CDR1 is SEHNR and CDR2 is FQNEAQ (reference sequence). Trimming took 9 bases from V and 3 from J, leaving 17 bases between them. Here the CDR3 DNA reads TGTGCCAGTTCTTTCGAGGGGTTTGAAGAGACCCAGTACTTC. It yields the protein CASSFEGFEETQYF.

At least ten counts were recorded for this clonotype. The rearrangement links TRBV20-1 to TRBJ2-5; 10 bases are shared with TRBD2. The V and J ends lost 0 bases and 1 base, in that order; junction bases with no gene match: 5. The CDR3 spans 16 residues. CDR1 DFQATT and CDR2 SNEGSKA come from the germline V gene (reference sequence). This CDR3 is CSARDWLAGGQETQYF. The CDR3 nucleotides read TGCAGTGCTAGAGATTGGTTAGCGGGAGGCCAAGAGACCCAGTACTTC.

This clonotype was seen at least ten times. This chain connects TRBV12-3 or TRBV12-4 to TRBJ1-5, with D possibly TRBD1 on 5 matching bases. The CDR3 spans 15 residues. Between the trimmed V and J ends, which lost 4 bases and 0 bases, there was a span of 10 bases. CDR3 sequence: CASSSGPTSNQPQHF. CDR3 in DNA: TGTGCCAGCAGTTCAGGGCCAACTAGCAATCAGCCCCAGCATTTT.

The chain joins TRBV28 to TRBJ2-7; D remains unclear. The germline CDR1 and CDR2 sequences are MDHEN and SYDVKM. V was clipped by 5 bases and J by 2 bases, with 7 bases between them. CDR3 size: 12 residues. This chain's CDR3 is CASSMTTYEQYF. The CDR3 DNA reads TGTGCCAGCAGTATGACCACCTACGAGCAGTACTTC.

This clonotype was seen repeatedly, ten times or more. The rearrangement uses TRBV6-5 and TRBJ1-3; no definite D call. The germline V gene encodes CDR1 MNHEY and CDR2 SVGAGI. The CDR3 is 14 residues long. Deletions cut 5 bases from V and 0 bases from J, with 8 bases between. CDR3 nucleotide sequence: TGTGCCAGCAGTCGAGACTACTCTGGAAACACCATATATTTT. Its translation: CASSRDYSGNTIYF.

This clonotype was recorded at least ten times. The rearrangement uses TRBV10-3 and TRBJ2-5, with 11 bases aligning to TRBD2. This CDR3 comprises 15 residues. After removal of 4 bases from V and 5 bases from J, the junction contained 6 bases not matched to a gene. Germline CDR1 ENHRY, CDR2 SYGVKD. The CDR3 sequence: CAISGASGRLETQYF. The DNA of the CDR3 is TGTGCCATCAGTGGAGCTAGCGGGAGGTTGGAGACCCAGTACTTC.

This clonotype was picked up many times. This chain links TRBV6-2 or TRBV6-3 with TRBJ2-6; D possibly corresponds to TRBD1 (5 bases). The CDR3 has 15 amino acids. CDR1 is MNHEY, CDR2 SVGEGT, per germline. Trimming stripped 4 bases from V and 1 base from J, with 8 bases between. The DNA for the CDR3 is TGTGCCAGCAGTTTCGACAGTTCTGGGGCCAACGTCCTGACTTTC. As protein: CASSFDSSGANVLTF.

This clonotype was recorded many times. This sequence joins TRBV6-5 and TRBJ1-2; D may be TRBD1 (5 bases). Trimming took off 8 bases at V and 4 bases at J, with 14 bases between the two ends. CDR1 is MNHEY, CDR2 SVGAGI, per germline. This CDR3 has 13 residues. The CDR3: CASDGSGGYGYTF. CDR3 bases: TGTGCCAGCGATGGTTCGGGGGGCTATGGCTACACCTTC.

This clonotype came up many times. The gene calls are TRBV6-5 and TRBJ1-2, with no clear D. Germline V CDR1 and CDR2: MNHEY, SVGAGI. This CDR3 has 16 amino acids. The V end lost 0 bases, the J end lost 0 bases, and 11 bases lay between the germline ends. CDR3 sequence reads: CASSYSGSLANYGYTF. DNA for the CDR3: TGTGCCAGCAGTTACTCCGGTTCCTTAGCTAACTATGGCTACACCTTC.

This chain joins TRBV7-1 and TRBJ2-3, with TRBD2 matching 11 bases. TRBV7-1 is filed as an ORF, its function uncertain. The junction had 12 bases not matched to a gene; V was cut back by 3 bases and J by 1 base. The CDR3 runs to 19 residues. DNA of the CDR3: TGTGCCAGCAGCTCCCCTTCTCCCCAGACTAGCGGGGGCACAGATACGCAGTATTTT. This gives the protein CASSSPSPQTSGGTDTQYF.

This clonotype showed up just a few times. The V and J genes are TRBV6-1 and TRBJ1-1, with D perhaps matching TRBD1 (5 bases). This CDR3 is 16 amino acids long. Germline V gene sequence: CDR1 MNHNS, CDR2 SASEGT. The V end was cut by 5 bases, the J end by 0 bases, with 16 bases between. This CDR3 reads CASSPSGHLMNTEAFF. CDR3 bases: TGTGCCAGCAGTCCGAGTGGACACCTCATGAACACTGAAGCTTTCTTT.